This TCR beta chain was retrieved from a study of shared clonotypes between healthy human individuals. Measured with immunoSEQ multiplex PCR; TCRdb has only the in-frame clones, and not every one. The sample includes around 2,100,000 clones, just under 95% of them seen just once. The V end lost 6 bases, the J end lost 5 bases, and 11 bases lay between the germline ends. The CDR3 runs 13 residues. The germline gives CDR1 MDHEN, CDR2 SYDVKM. Naive CD8 cells lacked CD45RO, underwent positive selection for CCR7 and left out terminally differentiated effector memory CD45RA+ cells. This sequence was found in a man between 18 and 29 years old in good health. Material for sequencing was naive CD8+ T cells sorted from blood. The chain carries TRBV28 and TRBJ1-5; D gene uncertain. CDR3 nucleotides: TGTGCCAGCAGGATTTTTGGAGATCAGCCCCAGCATTTT. This codes for CASRIFGDQPQHF.